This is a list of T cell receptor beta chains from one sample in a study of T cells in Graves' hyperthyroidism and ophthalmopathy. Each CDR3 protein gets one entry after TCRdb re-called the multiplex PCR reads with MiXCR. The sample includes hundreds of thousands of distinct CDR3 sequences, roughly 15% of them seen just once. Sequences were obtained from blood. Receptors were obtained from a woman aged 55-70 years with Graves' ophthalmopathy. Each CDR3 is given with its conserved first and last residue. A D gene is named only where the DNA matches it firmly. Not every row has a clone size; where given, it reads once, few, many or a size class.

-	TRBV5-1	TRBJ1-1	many	TGCGCCAGCAGCTTGGCCCCCTACACTGAAGCTTTCTTT	CASSLAPYTEAFF
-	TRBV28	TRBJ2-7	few	TGTGCCAGCAGTTTCTTGGTACTCCCCTATGTCTACGAGCAGTACTTC	CASSFLVLPYVYEQYF
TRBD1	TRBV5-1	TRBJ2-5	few	TGCGCCAGCAGCCCTGCCGAGAGGGGGCCCCAGTACTTC	CASSPAERGPQYF
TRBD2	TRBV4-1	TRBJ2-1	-	TGCGCCAGCAGCCCTAGCGGGAGAGAGCAGTTCTTC	CASSPSGREQFF
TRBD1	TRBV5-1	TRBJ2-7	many	TGCGCCAGCAGCGGAGGGACAGGGGAGCACGAGCAGTACTTC	CASSGGTGEHEQYF
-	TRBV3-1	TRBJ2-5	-	TGTGCCAGCAGCCCCGGGGGCGGGTGGCGAGAGACCCAGTACTTC	CASSPGGGWRETQYF
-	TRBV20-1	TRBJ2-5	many	TGCAGTGCTTCCCTCCTTAGGGGAGCGGGCCAAGAGACCCAGTACTTC	CSASLLRGAGQETQYF
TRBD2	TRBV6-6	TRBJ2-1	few	TGTGCCAGCAGTTACTCGGTGACTAGCGGGTCTGGGAGGGGGTTCTTC	CASSYSVTSGSGRGFF
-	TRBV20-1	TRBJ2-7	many	TGCAGTGCTTCGCTGGGGGCCTACGAGCAGTACTTC	CSASLGAYEQYF
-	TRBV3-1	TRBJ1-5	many	TGTGCCAGCAGCCAACGGTCAGGTTATAGCAATCAGCCCCAGCATTTT	CASSQRSGYSNQPQHF
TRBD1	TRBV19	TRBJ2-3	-	TGTGCCAGTAGTATTGGGACAGGGAGAGATACGCAGTATTTT	CASSIGTGRDTQYF